What follows are 29 T cell receptor beta chains derived from one specimen sequenced in a study of early T cells in non-severe SARS-CoV-2 infection (dated by TCRdb to the early 2020s). The receptor library was made with 5' RACE. TCRdb lists the instrument as NextSeq 500. TCRdb cleaned the public reads at Q25 with fastp, built clones with MiXCR and kept in-frame beta chains. Merged by CDR3 protein, the rows form single entries marked with the most common genes and DNA. The sample table shows tens of thousands of distinct CDR3 sequences, and less than 15% are seen once. The ten largest clones take up roughly a sixth of the sample. The material sequenced was whole blood. These receptors all come from an adult who was a healthcare worker with PCR-confirmed SARS-CoV-2 infection or an uninfected control (not recorded which).

About this clonotype itself: A much more abundant neighbour one base away suggests this may be a read error. This chain connects TRBV19 to TRBJ1-2; TRBD1 matches 7 bases. The germline V gene has CDR1 LNHDA and CDR2 SQIVND (reference sequence). CDR3 length: 17 amino acids. V lost 10 bases to trimming and J lost 0 bases; unmatched junction nucleotides: 17. CDR3 in DNA: TGTGCCAATAGGCCCCCGACAGGGACGGGCCCTAACTATGGCTACACCTTC. This sequence encodes CANRPPTGTGPNYGYTF.

V usage is TRBV11-1 and J usage is TRBJ1-1; a possible D gene is TRBD1 (5 bases). Trimming pared 5 bases from V and 1 base from J, leaving 14 bases between. The CDR3 totals 15 residues. Germline values: CDR1 SGHAT, CDR2 FQDESV (reference sequence). For the CDR3, the DNA is TGTGCCAGCAGCCCCCGGCTGGGGCCGAACACTGAAGCTTTCTTT. Translation: CASSPRLGPNTEAFF.

In this sample, this clonotype turned up once. The rearrangement joins TRBV6-1 to TRBJ2-1; D remains unclear. CDR3 length: 12 amino acids. Looked up from germline, CDR1 is MNHNS and CDR2 is SASEGT. Trimming removed 7 bases at V and 8 bases at J, with 12 bases between. CDR3 nucleotides: TGTGCCAGCACCGCCTATGGGGATGAGCAGTTCTTC. Its protein is CASTAYGDEQFF.

This clonotype was seen ten or more times. V usage is TRBV25-1 and J usage is TRBJ2-7; the D gene is possibly TRBD1 (6 bases). The CDR3 is 12 amino acids. Germline assignment: CDR1 MGHDK and CDR2 SYGVNS. With 7 bases removed from V and 1 base from J, the gap between germline ends came to 8 bases. The CDR3 nucleotides read TGTGCCAGCAAGGGGGTGTCCTACGAGCAGTACTTC. This codes for CASKGVSYEQYF.

This clonotype showed up many times. The chain uses TRBV29-1 and TRBJ1-3; D might be TRBD1 (5 bases). Per the germline V gene, CDR1 is SQVTM and CDR2 is ANQGSEA. The CDR3 extends over 18 amino acids. Trimming took off 7 bases at V and 0 bases at J, with 25 bases between the two ends. CDR3 nucleotide sequence: TGCAGCGCCTACCGACAGCTTACTCCTCTTTTCTCTGGAAACACCATATATTTT. Its translation is CSAYRQLTPLFSGNTIYF.

Only a few counts were recorded for this clonotype. The chain uses TRBV5-6 and TRBJ2-7; TRBD1 is a possible D gene (5 bases). V lost 3 bases, J lost 6 bases, and 19 bases lay in between. This CDR3 has 15 residues. CDR1 is SGHDT and CDR2 is YYEEEE in the germline V gene. As DNA, the CDR3 is TGTGCCAGCAGCTCCCGACTCCTCGCAGGGCGCGAGCAGTACTTC. Translated: CASSSRLLAGREQYF.

Ten or more counts support this clonotype. The CDR3 protein is CASSPILTGDTEAFF. CDR3 DNA: TGTGCCAGCAGCCCGATTTTGACAGGGGACACTGAAGCTTTCTTT. The chain has TRBV13 and TRBJ1-1; TRBD1 aligns across 8 bases. J lost 3 bases, V lost 5 bases, and 8 bases had no gene match. In germline, CDR1 is PRHDT, CDR2 FYEKMQ (reference sequence). The CDR3 contains 15 residues.

V usage is TRBV6-1 and J usage is TRBJ1-1; D uncertain. The CDR3 is 13 residues long. Trimming pared 8 bases from V and 1 base from J, leaving 11 bases between. Germline CDR1 and CDR2: MNHNS and SASEGT. In nucleotides, the CDR3 is TGTGCCAGCGGCGGGCCCCCGAACACTGAAGCTTTCTTT. It specifies CASGGPPNTEAFF.

This clonotype was found many times. The V and J genes are TRBV29-1 and TRBJ2-7; 8 bases match TRBD1. CDR1 is SQVTM, CDR2 ANQGSEA, per germline. CDR3 length: 13 residues. V lost 7 bases and J lost 5; bases outside the gene matches: 10. The CDR3, as DNA: TGCAGCGCCCGGGACAGGCCCGGCAACGAGCAGTACTTC. Protein sequence: CSARDRPGNEQYF.

Ten or more counts support this clonotype. The CDR3 protein is CASSNDGGSGAYNEQFF. CDR3 nucleotide sequence: TGTGCCAGCAGCAACGATGGGGGTAGCGGCGCCTACAATGAGCAGTTCTTC. The chain employs TRBV11-3 and TRBJ2-1, with D possibly being TRBD2 (6 bases). The CDR3 covers 17 residues. The V gene's germline CDR1 is SGHNT and CDR2 YENEEA. Trimming took off 5 bases at V and 2 bases at J, with 19 bases between the two ends.

The V and J genes are TRBV7-2 and TRBJ2-4; no clear D gene. The CDR3 has 14 amino acids. V lost 6 bases and J 3 bases, leaving 12 bases between the germline ends. Germline V gene data show CDR1 as SGHTA and CDR2 as FQGNSA. CDR3 DNA sequence: TGTGCCAGCAGTATAGAGTGGGTCAAAAACATTCAGTACTTC. Translating gives CASSIEWVKNIQYF.

V is TRBV7-6 and J is TRBJ1-1; D is ambiguous. CDR1 is SGHVS, CDR2 FNYEAQ, per germline. The CDR3 consists of 13 residues. Trimming removed 2 bases from V and 6 bases from J, with 10 bases in between. CDR3 nucleotide sequence: TGTGCCAGCAGCTTAATACATTCCCCTGAAGCTTTCTTT. It translates to CASSLIHSPEAFF.

This clonotype was recorded at least ten times. The chain carries TRBV7-2 and TRBJ2-6; D gene ambiguous. The CDR3 spans 17 residues. Trimming cost V 0 bases and J 1 base, with 10 bases left between them. CDR1 and CDR2 (germline): SGHTA, FQGNSA. The CDR3 DNA follows: TGTGCCAGCAGCTTAGCGTCTATGGGATCTGGGGCCAACGTCCTGACTTTC. Translating it yields CASSLASMGSGANVLTF.

This clonotype was counted many times. The chain is built from TRBV7-2 and TRBJ2-1, with D perhaps matching TRBD1 (7 bases). V gave up 2 bases and J gave up 8 bases, with 13 bases separating them. The CDR3 length is 14 residues. Looked up from germline, CDR1 is SGHTA and CDR2 is FQGNSA. The CDR3 region is CASSLSQGGDEQFF. CDR3 sequence (DNA): TGTGCCAGCAGCTTAAGTCAGGGGGGCGATGAGCAGTTCTTC. Full variable domain (missing parts from reference TRBV7-2 and TRBJ2-1): GAGVSQSPSNKVTEKGKDVELRCDPISGHTALYWYRQSLGQGLEFLIYFQGNSAPDKSGLPSDRFSAERTGGSVSTLTIQRTQQEDSAVYLCASSLSQGGDEQFFGPGTRLTVL.

The rearrangement links TRBV7-3 to TRBJ2-1; 10 nucleotides line up with TRBD1. V lost 5 bases and J lost 6; bases outside the gene matches: 13. The CDR3 totals 17 residues. Germline values: CDR1 SGHTA, CDR2 FQGTGA. CDR3 bases: TGTGCCAGCAGCCCCCCGGGACAGGGGCCTTCTGGCAATGAGCAGTTCTTC. Amino acids: CASSPPGQGPSGNEQFF.

This clonotype has more than one count but fewer than ten. This chain uses TRBV6-5 with TRBJ2-1; D call uncertain. Trimming cost V 2 bases and J 10 bases, with 21 bases left between them. CDR3 length: 16 residues. Germline V gene data show CDR1 as MNHEY and CDR2 as SVGAGI. CDR3 in amino acids: CASSYPTTLGGREQFF. Written as DNA, the CDR3 is TGTGCCAGCAGTTACCCGACAACGTTAGGTGGCAGAGAGCAGTTCTTC.

This clonotype was seen repeatedly, ten times or more. The CDR3 bases are TGCGCCAGCAGCCAGGGCAGGGGTGTAAATACGCAGTATTTT. It is translated as CASSQGRGVNTQYF. The chain combines TRBV4-3 with TRBJ2-3; D might be TRBD1 (6 bases). This CDR3 comprises 14 residues. V was shortened by 3 bases and J by 7 bases, with 14 bases between the two germline ends. The germline gives CDR1 LGHNA, CDR2 YSLEER.

The CDR3 sequence: CSVEDLGVVYF. CDR3 nucleotide sequence: TGCAGCGTTGAAGATCTGGGGGTGGTGTACTTC. The rearrangement uses TRBV29-1 and TRBJ2-7; D possibly uses TRBD1 or TRBD2 (5 bases each). The V gene lost 0 bases and the J gene lost 12 bases, with 12 bases spanning the gap. Germline CDR1 SQVTM, CDR2 ANQGSEA. The CDR3 loop spans 11 amino acids.

The chain uses TRBV11-2 and TRBJ2-3; TRBD2 might be the D (6 bases). Germline CDR1 and CDR2: SGHAT and FQNNGV. The CDR3 runs to 16 residues. V was pared by 1 base and J by 2 bases, with 13 bases between. CDR3 in DNA: TGTGCCAGCAGCTTAGGGAGGAGGGAGGTCACAGATACGCAGTATTTT. It codes for CASSLGRREVTDTQYF. Supplemented by reference TRBV11-2 and TRBJ2-3, the full variable domain reads EAGVAQSPRYKIIEKRQSVAFWCNPISGHATLYWYQQILGQGPKLLIQFQNNGVVDDSQLPKDRFSAERLKGVDSTLKIQPAKLEDSAVYLCASSLGRREVTDTQYFGPGTRLTVL.

In its sample, this clonotype was seen many times. The rearrangement links TRBV6-5 to TRBJ1-2; no clear D gene. V lost 2 bases, J lost 8 bases, and 18 bases lay in between. The germline CDR1 and CDR2 sequences are MNHEY and SVGAGI. The CDR3 totals 15 residues. The CDR3 DNA follows: TGTGCCAGCAGTTACCATGCCAAAGCCTCGGACGGCTACACCTTC. This translates into CASSYHAKASDGYTF.

The genes are TRBV7-2 and TRBJ2-7, with no clear D. CDR3 length: 14 amino acids. Trimming shortened V by 5 bases and J by 2 bases, and 13 bases separated the two germline ends. Per the germline V gene, CDR1 is SGHTA and CDR2 is FQGNSA. CDR3 sequence reads: CASSDTGLAYEQYF. CDR3 in DNA: TGTGCCAGCAGCGACACCGGGCTAGCCTACGAGCAGTACTTC.

In this sample, this clonotype turned up many times. The genes are TRBV28 and TRBJ1-3; 9 bases match TRBD1. The CDR3 covers 16 residues. Germline V CDR1 and CDR2: MDHEN, SYDVKM. Trimming removed 7 bases from V and 3 bases from J; junction bases left unmatched: 10. CDR3 nucleotides: TGTGCCAGCAACCCGAATGGACAGGGGATTGGAAACACCATATATTTT. Amino acid sequence: CASNPNGQGIGNTIYF.

This clonotype appeared many times. The chain carries TRBV29-1 and TRBJ2-1; the match to TRBD2 covers 7 bases. Looked up from germline, CDR1 is SQVTM and CDR2 is ANQGSEA. The CDR3 length is 13 residues. The V segment lost 4 bases and the J segment 6 bases; nucleotides outside the gene matches: 6. The CDR3 region is CSVGGGIGNEQFF. The CDR3 DNA reads TGCAGCGTTGGGGGGGGTATCGGCAATGAGCAGTTCTTC.

This clonotype was seen only once. The chain uses TRBV6-2 or TRBV6-3 and TRBJ1-1; possibly TRBD1 for D (6 bases). Trimming removed 5 bases from V and 4 bases from J, with 11 bases in between. CDR1 is MNHEY and CDR2 is SVGEGT in the germline V gene. CDR3 size: 13 residues. The CDR3 protein is CASSHGQTTEAFF. CDR3 bases: TGTGCCAGCAGTCACGGACAGACCACTGAAGCTTTCTTT.

This clonotype was counted between two and nine times. The chain couples TRBV5-1 to TRBJ2-7, with D perhaps matching TRBD2 (6 bases). The CDR3 runs 14 residues. V was pared by 4 bases and J by 3 bases, with 14 bases between. Germline V gene sequence: CDR1 SGHRS, CDR2 YFSETQ. The CDR3 DNA sequence: TGCGCCAGCAGCACACCGGGGACTTACTACGAGCAGTACTTC. Translating it yields CASSTPGTYYEQYF.

This clonotype was detected ten times or more. This chain connects TRBV5-1 to TRBJ1-1; D uncertain. Per the germline V gene, CDR1 is SGHRS and CDR2 is YFSETQ. Trimming removed 6 bases at V and 1 base at J, with 13 bases between. The length of the CDR3 is 14 residues. CDR3 loop: CASTANSANTEAFF. The CDR3 DNA sequence: TGCGCCAGCACCGCAAATTCAGCGAACACTGAAGCTTTCTTT.

This sequence joins TRBV20-1 and TRBJ2-7, with D maybe TRBD1 (6 bases). The ends were cut back, 6 bases at V and 4 bases at J, with 16 bases in the middle. Germline CDR1 DFQATT, CDR2 SNEGSKA (reference sequence). This CDR3 is 13 amino acids long. The CDR3 DNA reads TGCAGTGCCGTTACCCACAGGGCGTACGAGCAGTACTTC. Protein sequence: CSAVTHRAYEQYF.

This clonotype has only a few counts. This sequence joins TRBV10-3 and TRBJ2-1; maybe TRBD2 (6 bases). The V gene lost 6 bases and the J gene lost 2 bases, with 8 bases spanning the gap. The CDR3 extends over 13 amino acids. In germline, CDR1 is ENHRY, CDR2 SYGVKD. The CDR3 nucleotides are TGTGCCATCAGGGCGGGACCCTACAATGAGCAGTTCTTC. Translated: CAIRAGPYNEQFF.

This clonotype was seen many times. V usage is TRBV9 and J usage is TRBJ2-1, with TRBD2 identical over 10 bases. Per germline, CDR1 SGDLS and CDR2 YYNGEE. V dropped 3 bases and J dropped 2; count of bases not matched to a gene: 5. There are 16 residues in the CDR3. In DNA, the CDR3 is TGTGCCAGCAGCGGGGGGACTAGCGATCCCTACAATGAGCAGTTCTTC. Protein sequence: CASSGGTSDPYNEQFF. The full variable domain, completed using reference TRBV9 and TRBJ2-1, is DSGVTQTPKHLITATGQRVTLRCSPRSGDLSVYWYQQSLDQGLQFLIQYYNGEERAKGNILERFSAQQFPDLHSELNLSSLELGDSALYFCASSGGTSDPYNEQFFGPGTRLTVL.